This T cell receptor (beta chain) was recorded in a study of PD-L1 blockade in urothelial cancer (TCRdb year 2017). Background on the whole study: Therapy was started in the mid-2010s for all patients, and atezolizumab 1,200 mg was administered intravenously every 3 weeks. About 85% of the roughly 29 patients were identified as males with urothelial cancer of bladder origin, and a prior smoking history was reported by 18 of 29 patients. An ECOG performance status of 0 or 1 was recorded for the patients, and 0 to 3 prior chemotherapy regimens had been received by the patients. Blood samples were analyzed at 3 weeks after treatment start (second dose) and at 6 weeks after treatment start. A median of 141,255 T cells and around 81,000 unique TCRs was obtained from blood samples, and a median clonality of approximately 0.08 was observed. The study, an exploratory multi-omic analysis, examined somatic, immune and clinical correlates of response to PD-L1 blockade with atezolizumab in urothelial cancer. Pretreatment tumor samples and matched peripheral blood, collected serially before and after atezolizumab treatment, underwent TCR sequencing. Durable clinical benefit was defined as a progression-free survival longer than 6 months, and TCR features were additionally tested against progression-free survival and overall survival. In the same patients, pretreatment tumors underwent whole exome sequencing and RNA sequencing in addition to TCR sequencing. Durable clinical benefit was achieved by nine patients and was not achieved by 20 patients. Over 28 patients had pretreatment blood TCR-seq, about 25 had at least one posttreatment blood collection, and about 25 had tumor TCR-seq. What the authors observed across the whole study: A pretreatment peripheral blood TCR clonality below the median was linked to improved progression-free and overall survival. Among patients with durable benefit, tumor-associated TCR clones showed greater expansion in peripheral blood 3 weeks after treatment started (n ≈ 20, p = 0.022). Because the sample size was small (n ≈ 28) and many of the analyses were exploratory, the results are meant to be hypothesis-generating.

Trimming leaves V shorter by 6 bases and J shorter by 7 bases, with the junction holding 9 bases beyond the gene matches. The germline V gene supplies CDR1 SNHLY and CDR2 FYNNEI. Its CDR3 holds 16 amino acids, cysteine through phenylalanine. The sequence is cut down to CDR3 DNA, 48 bases in frame from base 1. About this clone itself: The clone's antigen remains unknown. Per-nucleotide qualities are absent, and no much larger clonotype sits a single base away.

Synthetic TCR analog templates were spiked into each PCR to estimate absolute template abundance from read counts. TCRbeta CDR3 regions were amplified from genomic DNA with bias-controlled V and J gene primers using the immunoSEQ assay. Sequencing of rearranged TCRbeta segments was done at approximately 20X coverage. The published analysis was carried out like this. Sequencing errors were corrected by clustering and CDR3s were annotated against IMGT to assign V, D and J genes. Downstream analyses used only productive TCRbeta rearrangements and left out out-of-frame or stop-codon sequences. Clonality was calculated as one minus the Shannon entropy normalized by the log of the number of unique productive sequences. Clones differing between time points or between blood and tumor were identified using Fisher's exact test with Benjamini-Hochberg correction, with an adjusted p below 0.01 applied as the threshold. Held by TCRdb, this immuneACCESS table contains in-frame sequences only and omits some clones. Under half of the omission traces to an unresolved V gene where checked; the cause of the rest is unknown. The D gene and trimming were derived from the DNA, and the V and J assignments and clone size from that table. The sample table shows 50,000 or so clones, and around 80% are seen once. The ten most abundant clones make up roughly 2.9% of the sample.

Taken with the paper, the label for time point translates to: pretreatment peripheral blood. The cohort included some 30 patients with locally advanced or metastatic urothelial carcinoma who were treated at Memorial Sloan Kettering on a trial protocol. Peripheral blood mononuclear cells were collected pretreatment and during treatment, with between 1 and 8 total time points per patient. The Qiagen DNeasy Blood extraction kit was used to purify genomic DNA from total PBMCs and tumor samples. PBMCs were collected pretreatment and during treatment, and were isolated and stored as previously described.

This receptor was taken from a man in his 70s with urothelial cancer. The rearranged chain carries TRBV2 and TRBJ2-2; TRBD2 fits 12 bases in the junction. This specimen was PBMCs, taken around atezolizumab (anti-PD-L1) treatment. The DNA sequence follows: TGTGCCAGCAGAATTACTAGCGGGGGGTCCGGCGGGGAGCTGTTTTTT. Its coded protein is CASRITSGGSGGELFF.